This T cell receptor beta chain is drawn from a study of T cell repertoires in cytomegalovirus infection. TCRdb called the reads again in MiXCR, with one record for every CDR3 protein. The table has about 47,000 distinct CDR3 sequences, 20% seen once. In its sample, this clonotype was seen a few times. Antigen: not known. Germline CDR1 reads SEHNR; CDR2 reads FQNEAQ (reference sequence). The CDR3 contains 13 residues. Trimming took 5 bases from V and 5 from J, leaving 12 bases between them. The material sequenced was CD8+ T cells from cultured PBMCs, taken from culture after CMV antigen stimulation. The chain joins TRBV7-9 to TRBJ2-5; D is unclear. The receptor was derived from a human donor in good health (CMV status not recorded). Some clones in this sample may be carry-over from other donors' samples. CDR3: CASSDLRAETQYF. The DNA for the CDR3 is TGTGCCAGCAGCGACCTTAGAGCTGAGACCCAGTACTTC.